The clone carrying this T cell receptor beta chain was detected only once. Germline-derived CDR1 and CDR2 are LGHNA and YSLEER. The CDR3 runs 15 residues. The V gene lost 0 bases and the J gene lost 5 bases, with 14 bases spanning the gap. The data were obtained in a study of blood T cells in healthy people across ages. With a J-beta primer mix and a sample-barcoded 5' primer, a second PCR ran about 6 to 11 cycles. With 12 random nucleotides, a template-switch adaptor tagged each individual cDNA molecule. In TCRdb, the 5' RACE reads were re-called with MiXCR into one record per CDR3 protein. The data contain 650,000 to 900,000 distinct CDR3 sequences, 62% of them singletons.

The sequenced material came from blood. The source of this sequence is a man aged 30 to 39 in good health. The chain is built from TRBV4-3 and TRBJ2-7, with D tentatively TRBD1 (5 bases). The CDR3 sequence: CASSQDLPGPDEQYF. The CDR3 DNA reads as TGCGCCAGCAGCCAAGATCTGCCAGGGCCCGACGAGCAGTACTTC.